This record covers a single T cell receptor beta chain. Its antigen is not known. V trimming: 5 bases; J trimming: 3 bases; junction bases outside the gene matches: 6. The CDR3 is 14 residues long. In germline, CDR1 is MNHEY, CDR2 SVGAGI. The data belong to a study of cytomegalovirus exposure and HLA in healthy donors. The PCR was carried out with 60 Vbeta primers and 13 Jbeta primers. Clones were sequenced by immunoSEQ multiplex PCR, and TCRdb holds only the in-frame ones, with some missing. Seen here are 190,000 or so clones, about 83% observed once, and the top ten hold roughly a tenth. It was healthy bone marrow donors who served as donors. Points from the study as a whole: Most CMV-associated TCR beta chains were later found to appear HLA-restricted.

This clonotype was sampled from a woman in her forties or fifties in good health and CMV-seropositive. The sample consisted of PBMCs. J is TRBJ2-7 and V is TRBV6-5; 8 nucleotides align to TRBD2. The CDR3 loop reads CASSRAGEVYEQYF. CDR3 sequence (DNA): TGTGCCAGCAGTAGAGCGGGGGAAGTCTACGAGCAGTACTTC.